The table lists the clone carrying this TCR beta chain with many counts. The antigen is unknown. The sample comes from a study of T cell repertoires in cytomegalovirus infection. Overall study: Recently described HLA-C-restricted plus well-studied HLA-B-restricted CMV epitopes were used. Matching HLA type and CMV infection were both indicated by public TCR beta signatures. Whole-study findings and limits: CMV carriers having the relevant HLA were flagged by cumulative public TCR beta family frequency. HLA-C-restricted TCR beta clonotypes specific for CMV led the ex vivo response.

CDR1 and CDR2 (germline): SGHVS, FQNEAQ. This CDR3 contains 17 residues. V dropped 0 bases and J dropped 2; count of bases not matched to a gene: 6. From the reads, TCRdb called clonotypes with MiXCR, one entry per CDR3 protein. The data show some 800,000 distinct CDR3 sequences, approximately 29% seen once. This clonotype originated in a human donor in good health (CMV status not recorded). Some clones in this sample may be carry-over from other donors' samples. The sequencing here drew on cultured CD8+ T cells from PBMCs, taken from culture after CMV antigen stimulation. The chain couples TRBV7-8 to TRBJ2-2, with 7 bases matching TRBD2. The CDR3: CASSLALGGGNTGELFF. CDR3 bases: TGTGCCAGCAGCTTAGCTTTAGGCGGGGGTAACACCGGGGAGCTGTTTTTT.